This T cell receptor (beta chain) was found in a study of blood T cells in healthy people across ages. Study context: Template-switching capture recovered about one barcoded beta molecule per two T cells. Study-wide points: Researchers report that TCR beta diversity correlated strongly with naive T cell percentage.

This clonotype was counted once. Antigen unknown. It was with a sample-barcoded 5' primer and a J-beta primer mix that a second PCR of roughly 6 to 12 cycles was run. All cDNA molecules were each tagged by a template-switch adaptor with 12 random nucleotides. Every sample returned 3 million or more CDR3-containing paired-end reads. TCRdb itself ran the 5' RACE reads through MiXCR, one entry per CDR3 protein. The sample comprises some 1.6 million distinct CDR3 sequences, roughly 32% of which are singletons, and about 11% rests with the top ten. Sequencing was carried out using blood. The clonotype comes from a woman aged 30 to 39 in good health.

For the CDR3, the DNA is TGTGCCTGGGTTGGAGGTATCGGGGAGACCCAGTACTTC. Translated: CAWVGGIGETQYF. This chain links TRBV30 with TRBJ2-5, with D possibly TRBD2 on 5 matching bases. Trimming took 5 bases from V and 5 from J, leaving 15 bases between them. The germline gives CDR1 GTSNPN, CDR2 SVGIG (reference sequence). This CDR3 region has 13 residues.